The 6 T cell receptor beta chains below all came from one sample that was sequenced in a study of OX40 agonist ivuxolimab in advanced cancers. Libraries were prepared by immunoSEQ multiplex PCR; TCRdb keeps only in-frame clonotypes and omits some of them. Among under 75,000 clones listed, 86% were seen once. The material was CD4+ or CD8+ T cells sorted from blood, obtained in a trial of the OX40 agonist ivuxolimab. The receptors shown here come from an adult with an advanced solid tumor such as melanoma, head and neck, liver or kidney cancer.

The chain recombines TRBV19 with TRBJ2-3; no clear D gene. This CDR3 is 16 amino acids long. The germline CDR1 and CDR2 sequences are LNHDA and SQIVND (reference sequence). V was cut by 0 bases and J by 1 base, with 11 bases left in between. The CDR3 DNA follows: TGTGCCAGTAGTATAGATCCTCCCGGCGGCACAGATACGCAGTATTTT. Its translation: CASSIDPPGGTDTQYF.

J is TRBJ2-6 and V is TRBV14; D unclear. The CDR3 has 18 amino acids. V was cut by 4 bases and J by 4 bases, with 20 bases left in between. Germline loops: CDR1 SGHDN, CDR2 FVKESK. The CDR3 here is CASSRGKDHTPGANVLTF. DNA of the CDR3: TGTGCCAGCAGCCGTGGGAAAGATCACACCCCCGGGGCCAACGTCCTGACTTTC.

The rearrangement uses TRBV5-5 and TRBJ2-3, with a possible D match to TRBD2 (6 bases). The CDR3 is 14 residues long. The V gene lost 4 bases and the J gene lost 8 bases, with 17 bases spanning the gap. Germline V CDR1 and CDR2: SGHKS, YYEKEE (reference sequence). The chain's CDR3 is CASSPAGGLSTQYF. The CDR3 nucleotides read TGTGCCAGCAGCCCGGCCGGAGGGTTAAGTACGCAGTATTTT.

For the CDR3, the DNA is TGTGCCAGCAGCTCTGATATCAGCTCCTACAATGAGCAGTTCTTC. This encodes CASSSDISSYNEQFF. The chain combines TRBV7-9 with TRBJ2-1; no definite D call. V was pared by 4 bases and J by 0 bases, with 10 bases between. The V gene's germline CDR1 is SEHNR and CDR2 FQNEAQ (reference sequence). The CDR3 is 15 amino acids.

This chain uses TRBV27 with TRBJ1-2; D might be TRBD1 (6 bases). Trimming took 8 bases from V and 3 from J, leaving 10 bases between them. The CDR3 spans 12 residues. Germline V gene sequence: CDR1 MNHEY, CDR2 SMNVEV (reference sequence). CDR3 bases: TGTGCCAGCTCCAGGGGTGACTATGGCTACACCTTC. Its translation is CASSRGDYGYTF.

A few counts support this clone. The rearrangement joins TRBV6-1 to TRBJ1-1; D unresolved. The CDR3 consists of 13 residues. The ends were cut back, 2 bases at V and 5 bases at J, with 9 bases in the middle. Germline CDR1 reads MNHNS; CDR2 reads SASEGT. For the CDR3, the DNA is TGTGCCAGCAGTGAATCGTTGGGGACTGAAGCTTTCTTT. Its protein is CASSESLGTEAFF.